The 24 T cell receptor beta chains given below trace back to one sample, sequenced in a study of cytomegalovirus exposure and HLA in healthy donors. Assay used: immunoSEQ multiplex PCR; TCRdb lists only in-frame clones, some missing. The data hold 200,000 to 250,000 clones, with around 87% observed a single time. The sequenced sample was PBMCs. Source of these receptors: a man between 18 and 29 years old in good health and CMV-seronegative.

In DNA, the CDR3 is TGCGCCAGCAGCCAAGCCCGTGGCGGGAGGGCCCTCGATACGCAGTATTTT. It specifies CASSQARGGRALDTQYF. The gene calls are TRBV4-3 and TRBJ2-3; 9 positions match TRBD2. Germline V gives CDR1 LGHNA, CDR2 YSLEER. The length of the CDR3 is 17 residues. The junction had 11 bases not matched to a gene; V was cut back by 1 base and J by 6 bases.

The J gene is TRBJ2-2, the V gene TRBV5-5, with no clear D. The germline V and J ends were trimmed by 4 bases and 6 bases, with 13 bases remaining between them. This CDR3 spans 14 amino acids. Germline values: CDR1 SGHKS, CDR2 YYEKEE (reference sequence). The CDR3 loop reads CASSLRPVAGELFF. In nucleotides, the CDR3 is TGTGCCAGCAGCCTTCGTCCCGTAGCCGGGGAGCTGTTTTTT.

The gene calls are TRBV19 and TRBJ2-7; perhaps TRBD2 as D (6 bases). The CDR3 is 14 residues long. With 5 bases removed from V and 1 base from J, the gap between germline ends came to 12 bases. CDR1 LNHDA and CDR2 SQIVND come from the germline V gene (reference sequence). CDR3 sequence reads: CASSVRDFSYEQYF. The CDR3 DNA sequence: TGTGCCAGTAGTGTCCGGGACTTTTCCTACGAGCAGTACTTC.

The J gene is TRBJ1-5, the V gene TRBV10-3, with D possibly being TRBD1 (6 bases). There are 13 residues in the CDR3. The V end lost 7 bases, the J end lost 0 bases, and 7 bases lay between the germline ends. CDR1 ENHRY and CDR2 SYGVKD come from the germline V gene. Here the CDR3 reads CAINRDSNQPQHF. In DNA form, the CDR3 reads TGTGCCATCAACAGGGATAGCAATCAGCCCCAGCATTTT.

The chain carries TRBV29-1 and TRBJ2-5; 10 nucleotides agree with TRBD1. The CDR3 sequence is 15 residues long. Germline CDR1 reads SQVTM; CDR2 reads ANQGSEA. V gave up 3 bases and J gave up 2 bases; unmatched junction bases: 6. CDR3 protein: CSVESTGGGQETQYF. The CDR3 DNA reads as TGCAGCGTTGAGTCGACAGGGGGCGGTCAAGAGACCCAGTACTTC.

The CDR3 DNA follows: TGTGCCAGCAGTTTTTCGCGCTTCGGGGACTACGAGCAGTACTTC. Encoded protein: CASSFSRFGDYEQYF. The rearrangement uses TRBV28 and TRBJ2-7, with D tentatively TRBD2 (5 bases). This CDR3 is built from 15 residues. Germline V CDR1 and CDR2: MDHEN, SYDVKM. The V and J ends lost 3 bases and 3 bases respectively, with 15 bases between them.

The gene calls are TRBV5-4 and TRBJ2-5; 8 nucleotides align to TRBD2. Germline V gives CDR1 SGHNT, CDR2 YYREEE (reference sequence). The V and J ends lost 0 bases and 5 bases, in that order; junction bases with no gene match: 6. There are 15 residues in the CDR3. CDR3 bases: TGTGCCAGCAGCTTGGTGGGACTAGGGAAGGAGACCCAGTACTTC. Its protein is CASSLVGLGKETQYF.

The CDR3 is CAWGQGGTPGANVLTF. CDR3 DNA sequence: TGTGCCTGGGGACAGGGGGGTACCCCTGGGGCCAACGTCCTGACTTTC. The chain has TRBV30 and TRBJ2-6, with 10 bases lining up with TRBD1. The V gene's germline CDR1 is GTSNPN and CDR2 SVGIG (reference sequence). V gave up 5 bases and J gave up 2 bases; unmatched junction bases: 6. The CDR3 consists of 16 residues. The variable domain in full, completed from reference TRBV30 and TRBJ2-6, reads SQTIHQWPATLVQPVGSPLSLECTVEGTSNPNLYWYRQAAGRGLQLLFYSVGIGQISSEVPQNLSASRPQDRQFILSSKKLLLSDSGFYLCAWGQGGTPGANVLTFGAGSRLTVL.

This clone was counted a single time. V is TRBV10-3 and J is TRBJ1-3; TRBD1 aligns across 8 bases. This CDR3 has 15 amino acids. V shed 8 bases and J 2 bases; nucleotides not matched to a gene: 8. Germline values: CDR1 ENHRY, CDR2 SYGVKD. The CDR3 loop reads CAISRPTGAGNTIYF. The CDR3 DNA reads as TGTGCCATCTCCAGGCCGACAGGGGCTGGAAACACCATATATTTT.

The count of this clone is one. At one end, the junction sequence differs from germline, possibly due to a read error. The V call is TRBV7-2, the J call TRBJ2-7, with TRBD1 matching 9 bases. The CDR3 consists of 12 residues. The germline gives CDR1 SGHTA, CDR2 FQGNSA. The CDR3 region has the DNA TGTGCCAGCAGCCGGACAGGGGATCTCCCCCAATTC. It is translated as CASSRTGDLPQF.

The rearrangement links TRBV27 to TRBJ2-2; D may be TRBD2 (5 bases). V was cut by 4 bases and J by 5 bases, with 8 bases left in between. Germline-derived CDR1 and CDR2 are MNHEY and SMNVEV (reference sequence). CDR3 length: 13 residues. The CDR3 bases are TGTGCCAGCAGTTACTCGGGGACCGGGGAGCTGTTTTTT. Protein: CASSYSGTGELFF.

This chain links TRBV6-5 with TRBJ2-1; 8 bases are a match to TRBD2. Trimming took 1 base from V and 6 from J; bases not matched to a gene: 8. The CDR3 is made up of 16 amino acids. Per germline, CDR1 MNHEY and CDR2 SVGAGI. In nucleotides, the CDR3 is TGTGCCAGCAGTTACTTGCGCGGGGGGCTTGGCAATGAGCAGTTCTTC. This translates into CASSYLRGGLGNEQFF.

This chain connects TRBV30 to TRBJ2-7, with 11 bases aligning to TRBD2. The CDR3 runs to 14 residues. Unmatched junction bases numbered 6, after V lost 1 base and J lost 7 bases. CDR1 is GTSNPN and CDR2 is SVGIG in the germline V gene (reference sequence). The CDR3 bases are TGTGCCTGGAGTGGGACTAGCGGGTACTTGGAGCAGTACTTC. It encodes CAWSGTSGYLEQYF.

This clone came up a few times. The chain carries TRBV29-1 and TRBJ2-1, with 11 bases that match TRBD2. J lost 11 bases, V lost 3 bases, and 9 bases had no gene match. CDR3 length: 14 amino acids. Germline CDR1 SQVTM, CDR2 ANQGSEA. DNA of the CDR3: TGCAGCGTTGAGTTCGGTAGCGGGGGGGCCAAGCAGTTCTTC. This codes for CSVEFGSGGAKQFF.

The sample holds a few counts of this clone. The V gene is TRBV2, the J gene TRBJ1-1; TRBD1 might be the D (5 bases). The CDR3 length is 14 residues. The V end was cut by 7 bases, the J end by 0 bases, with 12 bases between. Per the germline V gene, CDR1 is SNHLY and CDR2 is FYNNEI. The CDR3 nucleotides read TGTGCCAGCACATGGGGGGAAATGAACACTGAAGCTTTCTTT. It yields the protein CASTWGEMNTEAFF.

CDR3 loop: CASSRRTGGYSGNTIYF. The CDR3 coding sequence is TGTGCCAGCAGCCGCAGGACAGGGGGATACTCTGGAAACACCATATATTTT. The V call is TRBV7-2, the J call TRBJ1-3, with 10 bases matching TRBD1. CDR1 and CDR2 (germline): SGHTA, FQGNSA. V shed 5 bases and J 0 bases; nucleotides not matched to a gene: 7. The CDR3 covers 17 residues. The whole variable domain, filled in from reference TRBV7-2 and TRBJ1-3, reads GAGVSQSPSNKVTEKGKDVELRCDPISGHTALYWYRQSLGQGLEFLIYFQGNSAPDKSGLPSDRFSAERTGGSVSTLTIQRTQQEDSAVYLCASSRRTGGYSGNTIYFGEGSWLTVV.

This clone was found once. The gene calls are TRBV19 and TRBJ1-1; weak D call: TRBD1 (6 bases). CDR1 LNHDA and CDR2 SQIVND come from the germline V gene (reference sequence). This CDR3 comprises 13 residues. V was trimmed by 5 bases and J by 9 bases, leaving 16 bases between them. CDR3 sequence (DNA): TGTGCCAGTAGTTTGACCGGGACAAACAAAGCTTTCTTT. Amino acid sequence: CASSLTGTNKAFF.

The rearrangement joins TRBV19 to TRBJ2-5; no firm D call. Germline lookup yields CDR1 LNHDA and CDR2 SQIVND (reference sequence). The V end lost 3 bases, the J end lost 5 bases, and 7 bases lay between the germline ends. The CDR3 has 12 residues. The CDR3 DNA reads TGTGCCAGTAGTATGTCGGTGGAGACCCAGTACTTC. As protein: CASSMSVETQYF.

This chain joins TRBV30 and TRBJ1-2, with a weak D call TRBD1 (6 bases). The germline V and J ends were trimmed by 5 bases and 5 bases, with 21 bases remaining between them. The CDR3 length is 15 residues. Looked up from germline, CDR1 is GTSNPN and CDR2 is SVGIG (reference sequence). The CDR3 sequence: CAWASFAGAQYGYTF. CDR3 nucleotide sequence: TGTGCCTGGGCGTCGTTTGCAGGGGCTCAGTATGGCTACACCTTC.

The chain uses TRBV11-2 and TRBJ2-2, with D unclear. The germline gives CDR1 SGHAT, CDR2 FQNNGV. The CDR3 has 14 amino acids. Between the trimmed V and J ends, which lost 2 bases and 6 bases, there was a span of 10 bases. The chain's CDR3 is CASSLLVSAGELFF. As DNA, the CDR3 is TGTGCCAGCAGCTTATTGGTATCGGCCGGGGAGCTGTTTTTT.

The CDR3 region is CASSQGWSSGSGWETQYF. The CDR3 nucleotides read TGCGCCAGCAGCCAAGGGTGGTCTAGCGGGAGTGGATGGGAGACCCAGTACTTC. The V and J genes are TRBV4-3 and TRBJ2-5; TRBD2 aligns across 10 bases. CDR3 size: 18 residues. From germline, CDR1 is LGHNA and CDR2 YSLEER. V was pared by 1 base and J by 5 bases, with 13 bases of the junction left unmatched.

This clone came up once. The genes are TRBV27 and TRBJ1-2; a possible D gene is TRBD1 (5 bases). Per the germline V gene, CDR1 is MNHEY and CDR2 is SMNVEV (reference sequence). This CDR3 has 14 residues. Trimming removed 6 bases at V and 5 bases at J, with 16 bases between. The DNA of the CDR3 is TGTGCCAGCAGATTTGGGGGGGGGTCATATGGCTACACCTTC. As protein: CASRFGGGSYGYTF.

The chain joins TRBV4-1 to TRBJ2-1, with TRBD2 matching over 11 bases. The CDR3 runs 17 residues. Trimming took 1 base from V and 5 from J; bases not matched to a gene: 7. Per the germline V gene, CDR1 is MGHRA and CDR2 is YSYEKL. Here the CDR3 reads CASSQGPSGGSNNEQFF. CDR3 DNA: TGCGCCAGCAGCCAAGGTCCTAGCGGGGGGTCTAACAATGAGCAGTTCTTC.

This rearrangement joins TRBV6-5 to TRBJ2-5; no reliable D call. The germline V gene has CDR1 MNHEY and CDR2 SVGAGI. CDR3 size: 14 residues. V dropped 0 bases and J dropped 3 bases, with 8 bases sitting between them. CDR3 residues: CASSYSPVKETQYF. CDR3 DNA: TGTGCCAGCAGTTACTCCCCGGTTAAAGAGACCCAGTACTTC.